This T cell receptor (beta chain) was retrieved from a study of CD8+CD57+ T cells in acquired aplastic anemia. The study profiled TCR beta VDJ and CDR3 using genomic DNA as template. TCRdb re-analysed the reads in MiXCR, keeping a single row per CDR3 protein. The sample gives 150,000 to 180,000 distinct CDR3 sequences, about 48% of which show up once; less than 15% is in the top ten. Those patients picked for sequencing had displayed CD8+CD57+ cell expansion on flow cytometry. Severe acquired aplastic anemia was present in every patient. This clonotype was observed a handful of times. The germline CDR1 and CDR2 sequences are SNHLY and FYNNEI. The length of the CDR3 is 13 residues. The germline V and J ends were trimmed by 6 bases and 1 base, with 9 bases remaining between them.

The source material was sorted CD4+, CD8+, or CD8+CD57+ T cells (not recorded which) from PBMCs. The rearrangement links TRBV2 to TRBJ1-1; D is unresolved. This clonotype was obtained from a human donor with aplastic anemia. The DNA of the CDR3 is TGTGCCAGCAGGAAGACGGCGAACACTGAAGCTTTCTTT. Residues: CASRKTANTEAFF.